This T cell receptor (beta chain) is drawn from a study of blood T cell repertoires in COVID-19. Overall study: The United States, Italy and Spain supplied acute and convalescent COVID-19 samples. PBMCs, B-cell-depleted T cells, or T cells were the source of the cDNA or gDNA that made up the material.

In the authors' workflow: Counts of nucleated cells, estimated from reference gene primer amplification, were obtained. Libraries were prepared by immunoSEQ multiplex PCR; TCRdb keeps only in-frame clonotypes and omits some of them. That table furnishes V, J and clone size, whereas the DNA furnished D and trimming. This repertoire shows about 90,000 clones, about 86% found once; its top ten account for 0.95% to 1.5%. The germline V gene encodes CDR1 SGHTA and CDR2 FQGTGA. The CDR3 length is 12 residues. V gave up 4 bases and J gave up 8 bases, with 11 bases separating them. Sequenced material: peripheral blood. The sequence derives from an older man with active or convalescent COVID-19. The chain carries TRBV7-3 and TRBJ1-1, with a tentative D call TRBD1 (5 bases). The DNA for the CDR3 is TGTGCCAGCAGCTCGGGACTAGGGGAAGCTTTCTTT. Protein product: CASSSGLGEAFF.